What follows are 27 T cell receptor beta chains derived from one specimen sequenced in a study of T cell responses to AZD1222 COVID-19 vaccine. Generated by immunoSEQ multiplex PCR, the TCRdb table keeps only in-frame clones and is missing some. This sample yields approximately 65,000 clones, of which over 60% are seen a single time; roughly 13% belongs to the top ten. Sequenced material: peripheral blood, taken on day 0 of AZD1222 vaccination. Every receptor here comes from an adult in good health.

J is TRBJ1-1 and V is TRBV3-1 (or the pseudogene TRBV3-2), with 7 bases that match TRBD1. With 1 base clipped from V and 3 bases from J, the junction kept 8 bases outside the gene matches. The CDR3 is 16 amino acids. Germline lookup yields CDR1 LGHDT and CDR2 YNNKEL (reference sequence). CDR3 sequence reads: CASSQARGRVYTEAFF. For the CDR3, the DNA is TGTGCCAGCAGCCAAGCTAGGGGGCGAGTGTACACTGAAGCTTTCTTT.

This clone was seen a single time. Here the CDR3 reads CASNGRDRGQEQYF. The DNA for the CDR3 is TGTGCCAGCAATGGCCGGGACAGGGGGCAAGAGCAGTACTTC. V is TRBV2 and J is TRBJ2-7, with TRBD1 matching 12 bases. The germline CDR1 and CDR2 sequences are SNHLY and FYNNEI. The CDR3 is made up of 14 amino acids. V was pared by 7 bases and J by 7 bases, with 8 bases of the junction left unmatched.

V gene TRBV5-1 combines with J gene TRBJ1-2; D not certain. This CDR3 contains 13 residues. Germline values: CDR1 SGHRS, CDR2 YFSETQ. Trimming took off 2 bases at V and 1 base at J, with 6 bases between the two ends. CDR3 protein: CASSLTINYGYTF. CDR3 sequence (DNA): TGCGCCAGCAGCTTAACCATTAACTATGGCTACACCTTC.

The V gene is TRBV9, the J gene TRBJ1-5; D ambiguous. Germline CDR1 SGDLS, CDR2 YYNGEE. This CDR3 has 16 residues. V dropped 0 bases and J dropped 0 bases, with 10 bases sitting between them. The CDR3 DNA reads TGTGCCAGCAGCGTAGGCCCGGAGGGTAGCAATCAGCCCCAGCATTTT. Amino acids: CASSVGPEGSNQPQHF.

This rearrangement joins TRBV5-8 to TRBJ1-5; D unclear. The V gene's germline CDR1 is SGHTS and CDR2 YDEGEE. The CDR3 spans 15 residues. V was shortened by 0 bases and J by 5 bases, with 12 bases between the two germline ends. The CDR3 DNA reads as TGTGCCAGCAGCTTGGCCATGGTCCTCGATCAGCCCCAGCATTTT. It codes for CASSLAMVLDQPQHF.

The rearrangement joins TRBV10-2 to TRBJ1-2, with D maybe TRBD1 (6 bases). This CDR3 is built from 12 residues. CDR1 WSHSY and CDR2 SAAADI come from the germline V gene. Trimming took 4 bases from V and 4 from J, leaving 7 bases between them. Written as DNA, the CDR3 is TGCGCCAGCAGTGGAGGGGGCTATGGCTACACCTTC. Its translation: CASSGGGYGYTF.

This chain uses TRBV9 with TRBJ2-2; 7 bases fit TRBD1. Germline CDR1 reads SGDLS; CDR2 reads YYNGEE. V trimming: 4 bases; J trimming: 3 bases; junction bases outside the gene matches: 9. The CDR3 has 16 residues. In nucleotides, the CDR3 is TGTGCCAGCAGCCCTCTCGACAGGGCCTACACCGGGGAGCTGTTTTTT. Its protein is CASSPLDRAYTGELFF.

CDR3 nucleotides: TGTGCCATCAGCAGGGGGTATGAGCAGTTCTTC. This gives the protein CAISRGYEQFF. V is TRBV10-3 and J is TRBJ2-1, with 7 bases lining up with TRBD1. Germline trimming cut 6 bases from V and 8 bases from J; bases unmatched to any gene: 1. Looked up from germline, CDR1 is ENHRY and CDR2 is SYGVKD. CDR3 length: 11 amino acids.

The DNA for the CDR3 is TGTGCCTGGAGTGGACCCGGGACTAGCGGGGAATACGAGCAGTACTTC. Its translation: CAWSGPGTSGEYEQYF. V usage is TRBV30 and J usage is TRBJ2-7; 13 bases fit TRBD2. With 1 base clipped from V and 4 bases from J, the junction kept 7 bases outside the gene matches. The germline V gene has CDR1 GTSNPN and CDR2 SVGIG (reference sequence). The CDR3 is 16 residues long.

The V call is TRBV2, the J call TRBJ2-3; D possibly corresponds to TRBD1 (6 bases). V shed 10 bases and J shed 0 bases, with 20 bases lying between them. The CDR3 runs 16 residues. CDR1 and CDR2 from the germline V gene are SNHLY and FYNNEI. CDR3 region: CAIRSDRDTSTDTQYF. CDR3 DNA: TGTGCCATCCGATCCGACCGGGACACTAGCACAGATACGCAGTATTTT.

This clone has more than one count but fewer than ten. This chain joins TRBV27 and TRBJ1-4; D remains unclear. The CDR3 length is 14 residues. Germline V gives CDR1 MNHEY, CDR2 SMNVEV (reference sequence). The V end was cut by 6 bases, the J end by 1 base, with 9 bases between. The CDR3 DNA sequence: TGTGCCAGCAGCGGCCCGGGAACTAATGAAAAACTGTTTTTT. This encodes CASSGPGTNEKLFF.

This rearrangement joins TRBV15 to TRBJ1-2; D gene uncertain. V was clipped by 6 bases and J by 8 bases, with 16 bases between them. Germline loops: CDR1 LNHNV, CDR2 YYDKDF (reference sequence). CDR3 length: 13 amino acids. CDR3 amino acids: CATRPGVSGGYTF. The DNA for the CDR3 is TGTGCCACCAGACCGGGCGTCTCGGGGGGCTACACCTTC.

This clone was recorded a few times. The genes are TRBV28 and TRBJ2-1; 10 positions match TRBD1. V lost 5 bases, J lost 4 bases, and 5 bases stayed unmatched. The CDR3 totals 15 residues. CDR1 and CDR2 from the germline V gene are MDHEN and SYDVKM. The CDR3 nucleotides are TGTGCCAGCAGTCACCGGGACAGGGGTTACAATGAGCAGTTCTTC. Its translation is CASSHRDRGYNEQFF.

The chain uses TRBV4-1 and TRBJ2-1; D might be TRBD1 (6 bases). V dropped 3 bases and J dropped 9 bases, with 9 bases sitting between them. Per germline, CDR1 MGHRA and CDR2 YSYEKL. This CDR3 is 12 amino acids long. The CDR3 DNA is TGCGCCAGCAGCCAGGACAGTAGTGAGCAGTTCTTC. Translation: CASSQDSSEQFF.

CDR3 DNA sequence: TGTGCCAGCAGTAAAGAAGGGTCTTCTTTGCAGCAGTACTTC. This sequence encodes CASSKEGSSLQQYF. V gene TRBV2 combines with J gene TRBJ2-7; no clear D gene. CDR1 and CDR2 (germline): SNHLY, FYNNEI. V shed 5 bases and J shed 8 bases, with 19 bases lying between them. This CDR3 is 14 amino acids long.

The V and J genes are TRBV2 and TRBJ1-4; D is possibly TRBD1 (6 bases). CDR3 length: 16 amino acids. CDR1 and CDR2 from the germline V gene are SNHLY and FYNNEI. V gave up 6 bases and J gave up 0 bases, with 14 bases separating them. The CDR3 spells CASRGQTRATNEKLFF. Here the CDR3 DNA reads TGTGCCAGCAGAGGACAGACGAGAGCAACTAATGAAAAACTGTTTTTT.

V gene TRBV5-6 combines with J gene TRBJ1-1; D uncertain. Germline CDR1 and CDR2: SGHDT and YYEEEE. The CDR3 extends over 11 amino acids. Trimming took off 4 bases at V and 6 bases at J, with 7 bases between the two ends. The CDR3 spells CASSQEAEAFF. The CDR3 region has the DNA TGTGCCAGCAGCCAAGAGGCTGAAGCTTTCTTT.

The V gene is TRBV19, the J gene TRBJ1-4; the D is unclear. There are 15 residues in the CDR3. Trimming cost V 6 bases and J 5 bases, with 16 bases left between them. CDR1 LNHDA and CDR2 SQIVND come from the germline V gene (reference sequence). In DNA, the CDR3 is TGTGCCAGTAGCACAGAGGCGGGGTACAATGAAAAACTGTTTTTT. Amino acid sequence: CASSTEAGYNEKLFF.

This clone was detected once. The junction departs from the called germline gene at one end, perhaps through a read error. The chain recombines TRBV7-7 with TRBJ2-3; possibly TRBD2 for D (7 bases). Germline V gene sequence: CDR1 SSHAT, CDR2 FNYEAQ (reference sequence). CDR3 length: 15 amino acids. The CDR3 sequence is CASSPRGAGTDTQYF. CDR3 sequence (DNA): TGTGCTAGCAGCCCACGGGGGGCAGGCACAGATACGCAGTATTTT.

V usage is TRBV3-1 (or the pseudogene TRBV3-2) and J usage is TRBJ2-1, with 8 positions matching TRBD1. In germline, CDR1 is LGHDT, CDR2 YNNKEL (reference sequence). After removal of 1 base from V and 6 bases from J, the junction contained 11 bases not matched to a gene. The CDR3 is made up of 17 amino acids. As DNA, the CDR3 is TGTGCCAGCAGCCAAGGGGGCGGGCAGGGGGCGGTCAATGAGCAGTTCTTC. Translating gives CASSQGGGQGAVNEQFF.

The rearrangement uses TRBV18 and TRBJ2-3; 9 bases match TRBD2. Germline V gene sequence: CDR1 KGHSH, CDR2 LQKENI. This CDR3 has 15 residues. The V segment lost 5 bases and the J segment 1 base; nucleotides outside the gene matches: 4. CDR3 nucleotides: TGTGCCAGCTCAATTTCTAGCGGGGGCACAGATACGCAGTATTTT. The encoded protein is CASSISSGGTDTQYF.

This clone was picked up a small number of times. The rearrangement uses TRBV10-2 and TRBJ2-3; 14 nucleotides line up with TRBD2. This CDR3 is built from 14 residues. V was clipped by 8 bases and J by 9 bases; unmatched bases: 7. Germline lookup yields CDR1 WSHSY and CDR2 SAAADI. CDR3 in amino acids: CASSGLAGETTQYF. CDR3 in DNA: TGCGCCAGCTCGGGACTAGCGGGAGAGACGACGCAGTATTTT.

V is TRBV7-8 and J is TRBJ1-2, with TRBD1 identical over 8 bases. The CDR3 has 14 residues. Per germline, CDR1 SGHVS and CDR2 FQNEAQ. V trimming: 1 base; J trimming: 7 bases; junction bases outside the gene matches: 5. The CDR3: CASSLEGQGVGYTF. The CDR3 DNA is TGTGCCAGCAGCTTAGAAGGACAGGGAGTTGGCTACACCTTC.

This clone showed up just a few times. V gene TRBV7-9 combines with J gene TRBJ2-3; no firm D call. The CDR3 is 13 amino acids. Trimming cost V 4 bases and J 2 bases, with 7 bases left between them. CDR1 and CDR2 from the germline V gene are SEHNR and FQNEAQ (reference sequence). The DNA for the CDR3 is TGTGCCAGCAGCTCGCCGACCACAGATACGCAGTATTTT. It translates to CASSSPTTDTQYF.

As DNA, the CDR3 is TGTGCCACCAGTCGAGAGAATGAGCAGTTCTTC. Translated: CATSRENEQFF. The chain employs TRBV24-1 and TRBJ2-1; unclear D gene. V was shortened by 6 bases and J by 7 bases, with 6 bases between the two germline ends. Germline V gene data show CDR1 as KGHDR and CDR2 as SFDVKD. This CDR3 contains 11 residues.

This clone was counted a few times. The chain links TRBV7-9 to TRBJ2-5; D gene unclear. Germline values: CDR1 SEHNR, CDR2 FQNEAQ (reference sequence). CDR3 length: 17 amino acids. V was trimmed by 4 bases and J by 0 bases, leaving 18 bases between them. The CDR3 DNA is TGTGCCAGCAGCTCATCTCCAGTCCACCCCCACCAAGAGACCCAGTACTTC. It is translated as CASSSSPVHPHQETQYF. The variable domain in full, completed from reference TRBV7-9 and TRBJ2-5, reads DTGVSQNPRHKITKRGQNVTFRCDPISEHNRLYWYRQTLGQGPEFLTYFQNEAQLEKSRLLSDRFSAERPKGSFSTLEIQRTEQGDSAMYLCASSSSPVHPHQETQYFGPGTRLLVL.

V usage is TRBV18 and J usage is TRBJ2-7; 7 nucleotides match TRBD1. The length of the CDR3 is 13 residues. Germline CDR1 reads KGHSH; CDR2 reads LQKENI. Losses at the gene ends were 3 bases for V and 1 base for J; bases not matched to a gene: 0. The DNA of the CDR3 is TGTGCCAGCTCACCGACAGGGTCCTACGAGCAGTACTTC. The encoded protein is CASSPTGSYEQYF.